These 18 T cell receptor beta chains were all obtained from the same sample, sequenced in a study of preoperative IRX-2 immunotherapy in early breast cancer. The treatment is: preoperative locoregional IRX-2 cytokine immunotherapy. Sequencing was performed with immunoSEQ multiplex PCR; in TCRdb, only in-frame clones are kept and a portion is missing. The sample contains about 67,000 clones, roughly 94% of which appear only once. The specimen was obtained from a patient treated with IRX-2 immunotherapy. Receptors originate from a human donor with breast cancer.

The chain is built from TRBV5-1 and TRBJ2-5; 15 nucleotides match TRBD2. Germline CDR1 is SGHRS and CDR2 is YFSETQ. This CDR3 has 16 amino acids. V lost 4 bases and J lost 4; bases outside the gene matches: 5. CDR3 nucleotides: TGCGCCAGCAGCCCGGGGGGACTAGCGGGAGGAGAGACCCAGTACTTC. Translated, it gives CASSPGGLAGGETQYF.

The table lists this clone with a count of one. The J gene is TRBJ1-5, the V gene TRBV11-2, with TRBD1 identical over 10 bases. The CDR3 is 15 residues long. V lost 5 bases to trimming and J lost 6 bases; unmatched junction nucleotides: 7. Germline CDR1 is SGHAT and CDR2 is FQNNGV. CDR3 nucleotide sequence: TGTGCCAGCAGCCCGGGACAGGGGTACGGTCAGCCCCAGCATTTT. Amino acids: CASSPGQGYGQPQHF.

This clone was seen only once. This chain links TRBV11-3 with TRBJ2-5, with D possibly being TRBD1 (6 bases). This CDR3 comprises 12 residues. CDR1 and CDR2 (germline): SGHNT, YENEEA. V lost 5 bases and J 2 bases, leaving 6 bases between the germline ends. The CDR3 region has the DNA TGTGCCAGCAGCGGACAGCAAGAGACCCAGTACTTC. This codes for CASSGQQETQYF.

The DNA for the CDR3 is TGTGCCAGCAGCCCCGGGACGGGAAACACCGGGGAGCTGTTTTTT. It specifies CASSPGTGNTGELFF. This rearrangement joins TRBV5-4 to TRBJ2-2; D tentatively fits TRBD1 or TRBD2 (5 bases each). The V gene's germline CDR1 is SGHNT and CDR2 YYREEE (reference sequence). This CDR3 comprises 15 residues. Trimming cost V 4 bases and J 2 bases, with 12 bases left between them.

The V gene is TRBV7-7, the J gene TRBJ2-5, with no clear D. CDR3 length: 13 residues. Trimming shortened V by 1 base and J by 5 bases, and 8 bases separated the two germline ends. Looked up from germline, CDR1 is SSHAT and CDR2 is FNYEAQ (reference sequence). The DNA for the CDR3 is TGTGCCAGCAGCTTAGGCGAGGCGGAGACCCAGTACTTC. As protein: CASSLGEAETQYF.

The chain uses TRBV5-3 and TRBJ1-3, with 7 bases aligning to TRBD1. Being an ORF, TRBV5-3 has a function that is uncertain. This CDR3 spans 17 amino acids. Trimming cost V 4 bases and J 0 bases; bases outside gene matches: 10. This CDR3 reads CARSQGTAQTSGNTIYF. The CDR3 nucleotides read TGTGCCAGAAGCCAAGGGACAGCGCAAACCTCTGGAAACACCATATATTTT.

This chain's CDR3 is CASSFMGQTPRHGYTF. The CDR3 DNA follows: TGTGCCAGCAGTTTTATGGGCCAGACCCCGAGGCATGGCTACACCTTC. The V gene is TRBV28, the J gene TRBJ1-2; no reliable D call. Germline CDR1 is MDHEN and CDR2 is SYDVKM. V lost 3 bases and J lost 6, with 20 bases in between. The CDR3 consists of 16 residues.

This rearrangement joins TRBV2 to TRBJ1-4; the D gene is possibly TRBD1 (6 bases). This CDR3 has 15 residues. With 4 bases removed from V and 7 bases from J, the gap between germline ends came to 16 bases. Germline values: CDR1 SNHLY, CDR2 FYNNEI. The CDR3: CASSGGGPWVEKLFF. The CDR3 nucleotides read TGTGCCAGCAGTGGGGGGGGGCCTTGGGTTGAAAAACTGTTTTTT.

CDR3 nucleotide sequence: TGCAGTGCTGAATACACAGATACGCAGTATTTT. Its translation: CSAEYTDTQYF. This chain uses TRBV20-1 with TRBJ2-3; D not certain. This CDR3 spans 11 amino acids. Looked up from germline, CDR1 is DFQATT and CDR2 is SNEGSKA (reference sequence). Trimming shortened V by 5 bases and J by 2 bases, and 5 bases separated the two germline ends.

The chain combines TRBV7-3 with TRBJ2-5, with D unclear. Deletions cut 1 base from V and 1 base from J, with 7 bases between. Germline assignment: CDR1 SGHTA and CDR2 FQGTGA. The CDR3 is 14 residues long. In DNA, the CDR3 is TGTGCCAGCAGCTTAAGAGGTGCCCAAGAGACCCAGTACTTC. Its translation is CASSLRGAQETQYF.

This sequence joins TRBV7-2 and TRBJ1-4, with 8 bases identical to TRBD1. From germline, CDR1 is SGHTA and CDR2 FQGNSA. V lost 5 bases, J lost 6 bases, and 11 bases stayed unmatched. The CDR3 is 16 residues long. The CDR3: CASSLGIRGRDEKLFF. In DNA form, the CDR3 reads TGTGCCAGCAGCCTCGGAATCAGGGGGCGCGATGAAAAACTGTTTTTT.

V gene TRBV21-1 combines with J gene TRBJ1-3; TRBD1, the D gene given by the table, was not confirmed from the DNA. TRBV21-1 represents a pseudogene. The CDR3 runs 15 residues. The CDR3 DNA reads as TGTGCCAGCAGCAAAGCCCCGACAGTTAAGAGCACCATATATTTT. Its translation is CASSKAPTVKSTIYF.

The chain employs TRBV6-5 and TRBJ2-7, with D perhaps matching TRBD1 (5 bases). This CDR3 region has 14 residues. Germline values: CDR1 MNHEY, CDR2 SVGAGI. V lost 0 bases to trimming and J lost 5 bases, with 11 bases between them. The CDR3 coding sequence is TGTGCCAGCAGTTACTCGAGCAGGGCCCACGAGCAGTACTTC. Translating gives CASSYSSRAHEQYF.

This clone is a singleton in its sample. This chain uses TRBV5-1 with TRBJ1-4; D ambiguous. Germline V lookup: CDR1 SGHRS, CDR2 YFSETQ. With 3 bases removed from V and 10 bases from J, the gap between germline ends came to 10 bases. The CDR3 consists of 12 residues. The CDR3 DNA is TGCGCCAGCAGCTCCTTGGAGGGAAAACTGTTTTTT. Translation gives CASSSLEGKLFF.

This clone has just a few counts. This rearrangement joins TRBV30 to TRBJ1-1; no clear D gene. Germline CDR1 GTSNPN, CDR2 SVGIG (reference sequence). Trimming took 4 bases from V and 8 from J, leaving 8 bases between them. The CDR3 runs to 10 residues. The CDR3 reads CAWNQGEAFF. CDR3 nucleotide sequence: TGTGCCTGGAATCAAGGAGAAGCTTTCTTT.

CDR3 sequence reads: CASSISLGTSNQPQHF. The CDR3 bases are TGTGCCAGTAGTATCTCTCTGGGGACAAGCAATCAGCCCCAGCATTTT. This chain joins TRBV19 and TRBJ1-5, with a possible D match to TRBD1 (6 bases). The V gene lost 3 bases and the J gene lost 1 base, with 13 bases spanning the gap. CDR1 is LNHDA and CDR2 is SQIVND in the germline V gene (reference sequence). The CDR3 has 16 residues.

CDR3 DNA sequence: TGTGCCAGCAGCCCCTGGCCCCCCGGGGAGCTGTTTTTT. This sequence encodes CASSPWPPGELFF. The rearrangement links TRBV28 to TRBJ2-2; D gene ambiguous. Per germline, CDR1 MDHEN and CDR2 SYDVKM. The CDR3 spans 13 residues. V shed 6 bases and J shed 6 bases, with 11 bases lying between them.

For the CDR3, the DNA is TGTGCCAGCTCACCAAAGGATACTGAAGCTTTCTTT. Amino acid sequence: CASSPKDTEAFF. The V call is TRBV18, the J call TRBJ1-1; no clear D gene. Trimming removed 2 bases at V and 5 bases at J, with 6 bases between. This CDR3 has 12 residues. Germline CDR1 KGHSH, CDR2 LQKENI.